These 18 T cell receptor beta chains share one sample of origin, sequenced in a study of cytomegalovirus exposure and HLA in healthy donors (dated by TCRdb to about 2017). Library generation was performed with the immunoSEQ multiplex PCR assay. For the multiplex PCR, a mixture combining 60 forward primers for TCR Vbeta segments and 13 reverse primers for TCR Jbeta segments was used. The clones in this table, taken by TCRdb from immuneACCESS, are in-frame only. Not every clone is retained; where verified, under half of the shortfall comes from an unresolved V gene, and the cause of the rest is unknown. Recorded for this sample are 85,000 to 110,000 clones; roughly 70% of them occurred a single time. The ten largest clonotypes hold 3% to 4% of the sample. Sequenced material: PBMCs. The receptors were sampled from a woman aged 45-65 years in good health and CMV-seronegative.

This clone was counted once. At one end, the junction sequence differs from germline, possibly due to a read error. The chain recombines TRBV15 with TRBJ2-7; TRBD1 might be the D (6 bases). This CDR3 has 14 residues. The germline CDR1 and CDR2 sequences are LNHNV and YYDKDF (reference sequence). CDR3 sequence reads: CVTSRDSQGSEQYF. CDR3 nucleotides: TGTGTCACCAGCAGAGATTCTCAGGGGTCCGAGCAGTACTTC.

The rearrangement joins TRBV11-1 to TRBJ2-3; TRBD2 aligns across 7 bases. V dropped 3 bases and J dropped 1; count of bases not matched to a gene: 4. Germline V CDR1 and CDR2: SGHAT, FQDESV (reference sequence). The CDR3 spans 15 residues. This chain's CDR3 is CASSFITSGTDTQYF. The CDR3 region has the DNA TGTGCCAGCAGCTTTATTACTAGCGGCACAGATACGCAGTATTTT.

The chain employs TRBV7-9 and TRBJ1-1, with D hard to call. Trimming removed 1 base at V and 0 bases at J, with 9 bases between. In germline, CDR1 is SEHNR, CDR2 FQNEAQ (reference sequence). The CDR3 totals 15 residues. The CDR3 loop reads CASSLEPTMNTEAFF. CDR3 bases: TGTGCCAGCAGCTTAGAGCCCACGATGAACACTGAAGCTTTCTTT. The full variable domain, completed using reference TRBV7-9 and TRBJ1-1, is DTGVSQNPRHKITKRGQNVTFRCDPISEHNRLYWYRQTLGQGPEFLTYFQNEAQLEKSRLLSDRFSAERPKGSFSTLEIQRTEQGDSAMYLCASSLEPTMNTEAFFGQGTRLTVV.

The CDR3 coding sequence is TGTGCCAGCAGTACCGGACAGCCCCAAGAGACCCAGTACTTC. Its protein is CASSTGQPQETQYF. The chain joins TRBV28 to TRBJ2-5, with D perhaps TRBD1 (6 bases). Germline V gives CDR1 MDHEN, CDR2 SYDVKM. The ends were cut back, 5 bases at V and 1 base at J, with 11 bases in the middle. This CDR3 has 14 amino acids.

The chain couples TRBV29-1 to TRBJ2-7; D possibly corresponds to TRBD2 (5 bases). Trimming removed 1 base from V and 3 bases from J, with 16 bases in between. CDR1 SQVTM and CDR2 ANQGSEA come from the germline V gene. This CDR3 contains 15 residues. CDR3: CSVEGQEANIYEQYF. The CDR3 region has the DNA TGCAGCGTTGAAGGGCAGGAGGCCAATATCTACGAGCAGTACTTC.

The rearrangement links TRBV2 to TRBJ2-4; perhaps TRBD2 as D (5 bases). This CDR3 contains 10 residues. V lost 6 bases and J lost 13, with 10 bases in between. CDR1 and CDR2 (germline): SNHLY, FYNNEI. The CDR3 spells CASSAGIQYF. The CDR3 region has the DNA TGTGCCAGCAGCGCCGGGATCCAGTACTTC.

This chain connects TRBV7-9 to TRBJ2-7; the D gene is possibly TRBD2 (5 bases). This CDR3 has 14 amino acids. The V end was cut by 4 bases, the J end by 0 bases, with 10 bases between. Germline V gene data show CDR1 as SEHNR and CDR2 as FQNEAQ (reference sequence). Written as DNA, the CDR3 is TGTGCCAGCAGCTCCGGGAACCCCTCCTACGAGCAGTACTTC. Its translation is CASSSGNPSYEQYF.

This chain links TRBV5-1 with TRBJ2-1, with TRBD1 matching over 7 bases. Germline CDR1 and CDR2: SGHRS and YFSETQ. The CDR3 loop spans 15 amino acids. V lost 1 base and J lost 4; bases outside the gene matches: 5. This chain's CDR3 is CASSLYQDRYNEQFF. The CDR3 DNA sequence: TGCGCCAGCAGCTTGTATCAGGACAGGTACAATGAGCAGTTCTTC.

The chain recombines TRBV11-3 with TRBJ2-5; 10 bases match TRBD2. In germline, CDR1 is SGHNT, CDR2 YENEEA. Trimming cost V 3 bases and J 4 bases; bases outside gene matches: 11. The CDR3 totals 17 residues. The CDR3 DNA sequence: TGTGCCAGCAGCTTCCTAGCGGGAGTTGGGGGGCGAGAGACCCAGTACTTC. Translation: CASSFLAGVGGRETQYF.

The rearrangement links TRBV7-3 to TRBJ2-5; no reliable D call. V was shortened by 3 bases and J by 2 bases, with 7 bases between the two germline ends. From germline, CDR1 is SGHTA and CDR2 FQGTGA. CDR3 length equals 13 residues. CDR3 coding DNA: TGTGCCAGCAGCTTCGGTCTTCAAGAGACCCAGTACTTC. It is translated as CASSFGLQETQYF.

This chain connects TRBV6-5 to TRBJ1-6; TRBD1 agrees at 7 bases. The V gene's germline CDR1 is MNHEY and CDR2 SVGAGI. V trimming: 5 bases; J trimming: 8 bases; junction bases outside the gene matches: 3. The CDR3 has 13 residues. The CDR3 loop is CASSGDSHSPLHF. DNA of the CDR3: TGTGCCAGCAGTGGGGACAGCCATTCACCCCTCCACTTT.

The rearrangement links TRBV13 to TRBJ2-5; perhaps TRBD2 as D (5 bases). CDR1 is PRHDT, CDR2 FYEKMQ, per germline (reference sequence). The V end was cut by 4 bases, the J end by 2 bases, with 17 bases between. The CDR3 runs to 16 residues. As DNA, the CDR3 is TGTGCCAGCAGCTCAGTCCGCGCGGGTAAACAAGAGACCCAGTACTTC. Its translation is CASSSVRAGKQETQYF.

This clone has more than one count but fewer than ten. The rearrangement joins TRBV9 to TRBJ2-1; D not certain. Trimming took off 4 bases at V and 0 bases at J, with 8 bases between the two ends. Germline V lookup: CDR1 SGDLS, CDR2 YYNGEE. This CDR3 has 14 residues. CDR3 region: CASSSTSSYNEQFF. The CDR3 bases are TGTGCCAGCAGCTCGACTTCCTCCTACAATGAGCAGTTCTTC.

V is TRBV5-1 and J is TRBJ2-3; D is unclear. Germline-derived CDR1 and CDR2 are SGHRS and YFSETQ. V lost 2 bases to trimming and J lost 5 bases, with 9 bases between them. The CDR3 has 13 residues. CDR3 amino acids: CASSFSEIDTQYF. As DNA, the CDR3 is TGCGCCAGCAGCTTCTCAGAAATAGATACGCAGTATTTT.

This rearrangement joins TRBV7-6 to TRBJ2-3, with D maybe TRBD1 (8 bases). Germline CDR1 SGHVS, CDR2 FNYEAQ. This CDR3 is 18 amino acids long. Between the trimmed V and J ends, which lost 7 bases and 2 bases, there was a span of 25 bases. The CDR3 sequence is CASNRGGRGRTNTDTQYF. Here the CDR3 DNA reads TGTGCCAGCAACAGGGGGGGCCGCGGGCGGACTAACACAGATACGCAGTATTTT.

The chain links TRBV6-5 to TRBJ2-1; D not certain. The germline CDR1 and CDR2 sequences are MNHEY and SVGAGI. Trimming took off 7 bases at V and 7 bases at J, with 14 bases between the two ends. The CDR3 totals 13 residues. CDR3 in amino acids: CASTPAPRNEQFF. Here the CDR3 DNA reads TGTGCCAGCACCCCCGCGCCCCGAAATGAGCAGTTCTTC.

This clone was counted a few times. The V gene is TRBV4-1, the J gene TRBJ1-4; 7 bases are a match to TRBD1. Germline-derived CDR1 and CDR2 are MGHRA and YSYEKL. J was trimmed by 8 bases and V by 1 base; bases with no gene match: 7. The CDR3 spans 15 residues. The CDR3 reads CASSQVQGVSEKLFF. In DNA, the CDR3 is TGCGCCAGCAGCCAAGTTCAGGGGGTTAGCGAAAAACTGTTTTTT.

The genes are TRBV14 and TRBJ1-2, with 9 nucleotides matching TRBD1. The germline V gene has CDR1 SGHDN and CDR2 FVKESK. Trimming cost V 4 bases and J 3 bases; bases outside gene matches: 18. This CDR3 contains 19 residues. The CDR3 spells CASSPPGTGRRHRDYGYTF. The CDR3 DNA is TGTGCCAGCAGCCCTCCCGGGACAGGGAGGAGGCATAGGGACTATGGCTACACCTTC.